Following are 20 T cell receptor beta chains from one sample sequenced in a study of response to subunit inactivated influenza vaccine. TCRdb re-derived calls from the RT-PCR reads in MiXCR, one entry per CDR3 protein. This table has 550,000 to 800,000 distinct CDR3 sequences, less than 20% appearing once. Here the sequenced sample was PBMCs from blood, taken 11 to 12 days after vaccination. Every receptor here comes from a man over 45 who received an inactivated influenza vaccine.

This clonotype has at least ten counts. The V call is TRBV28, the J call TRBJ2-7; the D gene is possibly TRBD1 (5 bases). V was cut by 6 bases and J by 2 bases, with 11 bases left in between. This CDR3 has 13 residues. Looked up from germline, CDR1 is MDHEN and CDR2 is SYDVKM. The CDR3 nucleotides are TGTGCCAGCAGCCTTGGGGCGGCCTACGAGCAGTACTTC. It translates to CASSLGAAYEQYF. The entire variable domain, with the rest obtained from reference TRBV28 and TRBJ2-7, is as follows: DVKVTQSSRYLVKRTGEKVFLECVQDMDHENMFWYRQDPGLGLRLIYFSYDVKMKEKGDIPEGYSVSREKKERFSLILESASTNQTSMYLCASSLGAAYEQYFGPGTRLTVT.

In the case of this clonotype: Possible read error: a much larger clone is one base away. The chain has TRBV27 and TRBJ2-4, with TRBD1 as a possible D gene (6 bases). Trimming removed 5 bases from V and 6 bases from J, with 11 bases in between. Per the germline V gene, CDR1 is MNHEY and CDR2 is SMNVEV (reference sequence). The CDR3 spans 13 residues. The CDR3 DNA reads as TGTGCCAGCAGTCCCGGACAGAGAAACATTCAGTACTTC. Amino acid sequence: CASSPGQRNIQYF.

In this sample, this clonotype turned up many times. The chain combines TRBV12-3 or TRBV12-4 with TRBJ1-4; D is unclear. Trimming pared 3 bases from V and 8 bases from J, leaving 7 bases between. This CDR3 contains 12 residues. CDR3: CASSFQHEKLFF. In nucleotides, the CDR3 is TGTGCCAGCAGTTTCCAGCACGAAAAACTGTTTTTT.

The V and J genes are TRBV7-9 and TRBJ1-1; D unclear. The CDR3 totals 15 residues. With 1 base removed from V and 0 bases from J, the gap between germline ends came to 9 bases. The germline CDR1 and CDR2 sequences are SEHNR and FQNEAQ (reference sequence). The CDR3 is CASSLDWIMNTEAFF. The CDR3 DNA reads TGTGCCAGCAGCTTAGACTGGATCATGAACACTGAAGCTTTCTTT.

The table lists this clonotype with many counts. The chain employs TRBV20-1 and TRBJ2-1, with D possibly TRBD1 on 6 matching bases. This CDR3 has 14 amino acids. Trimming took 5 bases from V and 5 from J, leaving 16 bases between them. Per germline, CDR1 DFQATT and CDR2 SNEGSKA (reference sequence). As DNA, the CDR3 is TGCAGTGCTCCTAGGGGGAGTCCCCACAATGAGCAGTTCTTC. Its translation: CSAPRGSPHNEQFF.

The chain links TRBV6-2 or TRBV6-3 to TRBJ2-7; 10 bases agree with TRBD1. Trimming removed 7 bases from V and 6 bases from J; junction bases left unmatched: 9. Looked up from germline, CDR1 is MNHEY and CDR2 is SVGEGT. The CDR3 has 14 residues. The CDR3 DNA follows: TGTGCCAGCACCGACGCCGGGACAGGGGTCGAGCAGTACTTC. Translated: CASTDAGTGVEQYF.

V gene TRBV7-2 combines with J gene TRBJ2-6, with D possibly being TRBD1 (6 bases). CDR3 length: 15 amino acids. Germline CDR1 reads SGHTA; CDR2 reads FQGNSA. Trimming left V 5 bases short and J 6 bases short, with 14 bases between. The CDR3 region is CASSRQALLANVLTF. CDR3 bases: TGTGCCAGCAGCCGACAGGCTCTGCTGGCCAACGTCCTGACTTTC.

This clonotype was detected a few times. The chain's CDR3 is CASSQEGQSSYEQYF. In DNA, the CDR3 is TGCGCCAGCAGCCAAGAGGGCCAGAGCTCCTACGAGCAGTACTTC. The rearrangement joins TRBV4-3 to TRBJ2-7; D not certain. Germline V lookup: CDR1 LGHNA, CDR2 YSLEER. V lost 0 bases and J 0 bases, leaving 9 bases between the germline ends. The CDR3 is 15 amino acids.

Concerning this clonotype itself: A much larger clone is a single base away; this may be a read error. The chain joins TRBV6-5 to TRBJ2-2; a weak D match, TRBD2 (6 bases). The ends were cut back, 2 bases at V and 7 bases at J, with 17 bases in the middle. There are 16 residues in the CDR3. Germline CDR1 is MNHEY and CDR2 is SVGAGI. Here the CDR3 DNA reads TGTGCCAGCAGTTACGCCCCTGGCGGGGACGGCGGGGAGCTGTTTTTT. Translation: CASSYAPGGDGGELFF.

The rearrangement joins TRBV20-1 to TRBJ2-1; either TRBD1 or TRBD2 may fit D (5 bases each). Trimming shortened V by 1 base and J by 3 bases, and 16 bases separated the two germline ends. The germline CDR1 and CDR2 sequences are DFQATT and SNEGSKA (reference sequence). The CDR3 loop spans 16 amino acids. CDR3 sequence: CSARVFVGPHYNEQFF. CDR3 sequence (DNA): TGCAGTGCTAGAGTCTTTGTGGGACCACACTACAATGAGCAGTTCTTC.

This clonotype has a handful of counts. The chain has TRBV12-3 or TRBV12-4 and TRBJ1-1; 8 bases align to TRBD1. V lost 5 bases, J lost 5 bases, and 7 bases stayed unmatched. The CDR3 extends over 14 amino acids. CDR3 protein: CASSPTGGRTEAFF. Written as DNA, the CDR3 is TGTGCCAGCAGTCCCACAGGGGGGAGAACTGAAGCTTTCTTT.

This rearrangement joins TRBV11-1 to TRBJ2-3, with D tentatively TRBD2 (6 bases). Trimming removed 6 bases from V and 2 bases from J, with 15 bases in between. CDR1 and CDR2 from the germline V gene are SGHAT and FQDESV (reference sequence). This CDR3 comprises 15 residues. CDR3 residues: CASRDRLDNTDTQYF. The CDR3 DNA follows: TGTGCCAGCAGGGATCGACTAGACAACACAGATACGCAGTATTTT.

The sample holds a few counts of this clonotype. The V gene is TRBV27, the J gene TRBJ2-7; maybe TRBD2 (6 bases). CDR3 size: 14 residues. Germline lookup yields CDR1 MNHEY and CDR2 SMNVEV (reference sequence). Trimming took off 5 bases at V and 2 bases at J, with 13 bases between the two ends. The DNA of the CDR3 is TGTGCCAGCAGTCACTCCGGGACTCCCTACGAGCAGTACTTC. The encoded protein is CASSHSGTPYEQYF.

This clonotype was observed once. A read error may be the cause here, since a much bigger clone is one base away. CDR3 sequence reads: CASSQGQGCEQYF. DNA for the CDR3: TGCGCCAGCAGCCAAGGACAGGGGTGCGAGCAGTACTTC. J is TRBJ2-7 and V is TRBV4-3; 8 bases are a match to TRBD1. Germline-derived CDR1 and CDR2 are LGHNA and YSLEER. This CDR3 has 13 amino acids. Trimming removed 1 base from V and 6 bases from J; junction bases left unmatched: 2.

CDR3 loop: CSARAGSSNTEAFF. In DNA form, the CDR3 reads TGCAGTGCTAGGGCGGGCAGCTCGAACACTGAAGCTTTCTTT. This rearrangement joins TRBV20-1 to TRBJ1-1; D is ambiguous. CDR3 size: 14 residues. V was clipped by 3 bases and J by 1 base, with 12 bases between them. The germline CDR1 and CDR2 sequences are DFQATT and SNEGSKA (reference sequence).

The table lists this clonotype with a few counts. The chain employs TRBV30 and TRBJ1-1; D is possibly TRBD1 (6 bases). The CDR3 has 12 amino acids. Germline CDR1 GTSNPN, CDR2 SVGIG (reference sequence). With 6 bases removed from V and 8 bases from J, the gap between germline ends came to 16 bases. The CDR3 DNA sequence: TGTGCCTGCCTTAGGGGGGCGGGGGAAGCTTTCTTT. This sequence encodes CACLRGAGEAFF.

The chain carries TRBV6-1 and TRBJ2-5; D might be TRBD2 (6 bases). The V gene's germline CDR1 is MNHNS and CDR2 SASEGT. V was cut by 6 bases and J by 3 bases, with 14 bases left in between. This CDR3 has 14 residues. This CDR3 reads CASSPGVTKETQYF. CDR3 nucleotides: TGTGCCAGCAGCCCGGGGGTCACGAAAGAGACCCAGTACTTC.

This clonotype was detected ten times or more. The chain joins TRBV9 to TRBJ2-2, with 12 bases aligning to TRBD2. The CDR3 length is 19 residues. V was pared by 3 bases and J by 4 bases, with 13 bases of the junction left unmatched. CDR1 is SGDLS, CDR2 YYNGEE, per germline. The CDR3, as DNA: TGTGCCAGCAGCGCGGGACTAGCGGGTCTAAGTAAGAGCACCGGGGAGCTGTTTTTT. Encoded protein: CASSAGLAGLSKSTGELFF.

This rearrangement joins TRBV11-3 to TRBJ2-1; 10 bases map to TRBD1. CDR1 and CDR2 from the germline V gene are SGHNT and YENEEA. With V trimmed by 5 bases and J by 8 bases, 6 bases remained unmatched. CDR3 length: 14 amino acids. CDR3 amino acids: CASSQGQGKDEQFF. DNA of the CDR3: TGTGCCAGCAGCCAGGGACAGGGGAAGGATGAGCAGTTCTTC. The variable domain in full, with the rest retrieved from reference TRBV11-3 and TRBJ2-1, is EAGVVQSPRYKIIEKKQPVAFWCNPISGHNTLYWYLQNLGQGPELLIRYENEEAVDDSQLPKDRFSAERLKGVDSTLKIQPAELGDSAVYLCASSQGQGKDEQFFGPGTRLTVL.

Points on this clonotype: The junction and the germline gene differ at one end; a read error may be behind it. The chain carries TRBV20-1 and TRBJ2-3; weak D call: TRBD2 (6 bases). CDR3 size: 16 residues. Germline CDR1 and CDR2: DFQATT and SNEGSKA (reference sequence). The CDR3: CCASPRSSGSTDTQYF. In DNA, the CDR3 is TGCTGTGCTAGTCCCCGGAGTAGCGGCAGCACAGATACGCAGTATTTT.